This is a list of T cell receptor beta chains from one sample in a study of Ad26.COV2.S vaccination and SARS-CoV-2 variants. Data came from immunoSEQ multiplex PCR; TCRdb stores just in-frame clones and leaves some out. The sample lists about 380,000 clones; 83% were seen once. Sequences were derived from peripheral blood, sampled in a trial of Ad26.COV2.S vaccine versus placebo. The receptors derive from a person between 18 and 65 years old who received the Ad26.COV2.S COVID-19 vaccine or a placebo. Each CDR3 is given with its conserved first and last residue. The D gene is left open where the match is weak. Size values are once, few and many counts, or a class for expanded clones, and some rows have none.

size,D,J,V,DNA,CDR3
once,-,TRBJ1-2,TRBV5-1,TGCGCCAGCAGCTTGGCATGGGGGAGCTACACCTTC,CASSLAWGSYTF
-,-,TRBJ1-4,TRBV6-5,TGTGCCAGCAGTTACGGTGCAACTAATGAAAAACTGTTTTTT,CASSYGATNEKLFF
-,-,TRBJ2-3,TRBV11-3,TGTGCCAGCAGCCCGGGACACAGCACAGATACGCAGTATTTT,CASSPGHSTDTQYF
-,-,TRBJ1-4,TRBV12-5,TGTGCTAGTGGTTTGAATCCCGGTGAAAAACTGTTTTTT,CASGLNPGEKLFF
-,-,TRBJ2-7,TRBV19,TGTGCCAGTAGTATAGGTCAGGGAAGAGCCTACGAGCAGTACTTC,CASSIGQGRAYEQYF
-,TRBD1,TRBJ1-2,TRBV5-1,TGCGCCAGCAGCATGACCACAGGGGGCGACTATGGCTACACCTTC,CASSMTTGGDYGYTF
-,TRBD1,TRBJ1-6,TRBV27,TGTGCCAGCAGCCGGCTTACGACAGGGGTAAATTCACCCCTCCACTTT,CASSRLTTGVNSPLHF
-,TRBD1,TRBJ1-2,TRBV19,TGTGCCAGTAGTACCGCGATGTATGGACAGGGGGGCTCTGGCTACACCTTC,CASSTAMYGQGGSGYTF
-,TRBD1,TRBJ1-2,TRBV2,TGTGCCAGCAACCCAGGGGGATATGGCTACACCTTC,CASNPGGYGYTF
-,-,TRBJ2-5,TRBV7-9,TGTGCCAGCAGCTTAGTGGGGTCAGCCCAAGAGACCCAGTACTTC,CASSLVGSAQETQYF